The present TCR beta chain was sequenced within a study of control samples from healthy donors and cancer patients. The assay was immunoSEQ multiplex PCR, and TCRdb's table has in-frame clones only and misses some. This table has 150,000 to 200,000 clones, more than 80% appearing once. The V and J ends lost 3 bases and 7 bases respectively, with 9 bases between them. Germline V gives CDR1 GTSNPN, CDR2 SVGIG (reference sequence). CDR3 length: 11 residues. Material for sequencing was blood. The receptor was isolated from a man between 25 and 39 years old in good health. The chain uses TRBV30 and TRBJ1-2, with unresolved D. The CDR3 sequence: CAWSFAGGYTF. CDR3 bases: TGTGCCTGGAGCTTTGCGGGTGGCTACACCTTC. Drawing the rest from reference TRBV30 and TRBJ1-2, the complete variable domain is SQTIHQWPATLVQPVGSPLSLECTVEGTSNPNLYWYRQAAGRGLQLLFYSVGIGQISSEVPQNLSASRPQDRQFILSSKKLLLSDSGFYLCAWSFAGGYTFGSGTRLTVV.